These T cell receptor beta chains were read from a single sample in a study of human T cells and chemical hapten exposure. TCRdb used MiXCR to reprocess the RACE reads, holding one entry per CDR3 protein. Found here are some 180,000 distinct CDR3 sequences, 20% to 25% of them singletons; the top ten hold approximately 6.7%. Sequencing used whole blood, obtained in connection with sensitization to the hapten diphenylcyclopropenone (DPC). These receptors were taken from a woman in her 50s with alopecia areata. Some clones in this sample may be carry-over from other donors' samples. The CDR3 runs from the conserved cysteine through the conserved F or W. The order of the fields is J gene, D gene, CDR3 length, V gene, CDR3 protein. The D gene is left open where the match is weak.

TRBJ2-2,TRBD2,19,TRBV12-5,CASGRPGLAGLQNTGELFF
TRBJ1-1,-,15,TRBV7-3,CASSLYPGVDTEAFF
TRBJ2-7,-,11,TRBV29-1,CSVEGVGEQYF
TRBJ1-5,-,15,TRBV2,CASSEALEGNQPQHF
TRBJ2-5,-,15,TRBV7-3,CASSLIWAGQETQYF
TRBJ2-7,TRBD2,15,TRBV19,CASSISAGDSYEQYF
TRBJ2-7,TRBD1,15,TRBV5-1,CASSLETGGRYEQYF
TRBJ1-4,-,14,TRBV12-3/TRBV12-4,CASSQDIPDEKLFF
TRBJ1-2,-,12,TRBV18,CASSPQGDGYTF
TRBJ2-7,TRBD2,15,TRBV5-1,CASSPARLASYEQYF
TRBJ2-5,-,15,TRBV5-1,CASSLEVIGGETQYF
TRBJ1-4,-,15,TRBV5-1,CASSLDRATNEKLFF
TRBJ1-2,TRBD1,18,TRBV6-5,CASSPTRPKTGRGYGYTF
TRBJ2-1,-,15,TRBV4-3,CASSQDLGRDNEQFF
TRBJ2-7,TRBD1,16,TRBV4-2,CASSRGGDRGLWEQYF
TRBJ2-5,-,11,TRBV5-1,CASRVLTTQYF
TRBJ2-1,TRBD2,16,TRBV24-1,CATSDSGRESYNEQFF
TRBJ1-4,TRBD1,15,TRBV19,CASRLDRATNEKLFF
TRBJ1-1,-,13,TRBV18,CASSPLRDTEAFF
TRBJ2-2,-,15,TRBV20-1,CSAREGASNTGELFF
TRBJ2-7,-,13,TRBV29-1,CSVSLRSNYEQYF
TRBJ2-1,-,13,TRBV20-1,CSARDWNRNEQFF
TRBJ2-1,-,12,TRBV2,CASKGPNLEQFF
TRBJ2-7,-,14,TRBV10-3,CAISESGSSYEQYF
TRBJ2-5,TRBD1,13,TRBV12-3/TRBV12-4,CASSYRDRETQYF
TRBJ2-7,-,13,TRBV29-1,CSVQRDGSYEQYF
TRBJ2-1,-,14,TRBV12-3/TRBV12-4,CASSFGRVNNEQFF
TRBJ2-7,-,15,TRBV20-1,CSARDPTAAAYEQYF
TRBJ2-3,TRBD2,15,TRBV3-1,CASSQGGRETDTQYF
TRBJ2-7,TRBD2,14,TRBV28,CASSERDPSYEQYF
TRBJ2-3,TRBD2,19,TRBV29-1,CSVDFPGLAGALQTDTQYF
TRBJ2-7,-,11,TRBV29-1,CSVGSRYEQYF
TRBJ2-7,TRBD2,13,TRBV20-1,CSASLSGGGEQYF